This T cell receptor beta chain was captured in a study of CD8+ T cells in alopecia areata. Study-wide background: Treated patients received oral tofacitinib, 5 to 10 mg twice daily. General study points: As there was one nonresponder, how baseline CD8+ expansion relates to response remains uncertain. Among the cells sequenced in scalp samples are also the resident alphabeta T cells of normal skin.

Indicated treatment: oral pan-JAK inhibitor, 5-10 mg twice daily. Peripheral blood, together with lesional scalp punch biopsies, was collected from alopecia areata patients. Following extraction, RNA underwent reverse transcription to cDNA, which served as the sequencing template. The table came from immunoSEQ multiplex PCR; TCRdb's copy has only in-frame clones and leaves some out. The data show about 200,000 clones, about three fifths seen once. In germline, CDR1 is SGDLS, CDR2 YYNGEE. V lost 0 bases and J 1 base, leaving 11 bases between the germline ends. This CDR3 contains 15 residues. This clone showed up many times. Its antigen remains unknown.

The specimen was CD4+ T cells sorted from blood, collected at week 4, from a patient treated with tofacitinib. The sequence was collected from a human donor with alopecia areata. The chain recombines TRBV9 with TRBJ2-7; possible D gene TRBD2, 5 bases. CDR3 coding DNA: TGTGCCAGCAGCGTAGACACGGGGTATTCCTACGAGCAGTACTTC. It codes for CASSVDTGYSYEQYF.